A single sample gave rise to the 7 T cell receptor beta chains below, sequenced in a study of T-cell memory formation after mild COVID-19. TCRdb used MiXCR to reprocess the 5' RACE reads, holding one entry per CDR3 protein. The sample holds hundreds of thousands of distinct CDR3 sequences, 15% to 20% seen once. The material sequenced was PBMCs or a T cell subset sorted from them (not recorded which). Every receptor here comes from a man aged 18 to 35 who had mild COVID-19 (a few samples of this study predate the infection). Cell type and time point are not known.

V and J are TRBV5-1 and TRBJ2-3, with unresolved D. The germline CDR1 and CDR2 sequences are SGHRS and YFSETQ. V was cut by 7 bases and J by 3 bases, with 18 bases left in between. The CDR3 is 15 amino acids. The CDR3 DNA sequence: TGCGCCAGCGGTCCTTTTGGCTTCCCTACAGATACGCAGTATTTT. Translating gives CASGPFGFPTDTQYF.

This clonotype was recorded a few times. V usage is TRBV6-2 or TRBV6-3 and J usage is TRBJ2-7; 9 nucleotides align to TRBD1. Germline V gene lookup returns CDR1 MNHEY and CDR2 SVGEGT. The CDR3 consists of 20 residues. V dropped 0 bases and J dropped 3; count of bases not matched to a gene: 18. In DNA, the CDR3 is TGTGCCAGCAGTTACTCTGTTTTATCTGCCGGGACAGGGACCCTCTACGAGCAGTACTTC. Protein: CASSYSVLSAGTGTLYEQYF.

CDR3 DNA sequence: TGCGCCAGCCGCGCGTTAGTTGGGGCCAACGTCCTGACTTTC. Encoded protein: CASRALVGANVLTF. The V gene is TRBV5-1, the J gene TRBJ2-6; D gene ambiguous. V dropped 7 bases and J dropped 3 bases, with 11 bases sitting between them. The CDR3 has 14 amino acids. Germline CDR1 is SGHRS and CDR2 is YFSETQ. The variable domain in full, completed from reference TRBV5-1 and TRBJ2-6, reads KAGVTQTPRYLIKTRGQQVTLSCSPISGHRSVSWYQQTPGQGLQFLFEYFSETQRNKGNFPGRFSGRQFSNSRSEMNVSTLELGDSALYLCASRALVGANVLTFGAGSRLTVL.

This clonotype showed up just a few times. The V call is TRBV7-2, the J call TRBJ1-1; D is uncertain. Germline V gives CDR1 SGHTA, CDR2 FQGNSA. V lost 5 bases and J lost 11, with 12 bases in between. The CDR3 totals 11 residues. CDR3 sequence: CASSPRGLAFF. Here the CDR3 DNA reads TGTGCCAGCAGCCCTCGTGGCCTGGCTTTCTTT.

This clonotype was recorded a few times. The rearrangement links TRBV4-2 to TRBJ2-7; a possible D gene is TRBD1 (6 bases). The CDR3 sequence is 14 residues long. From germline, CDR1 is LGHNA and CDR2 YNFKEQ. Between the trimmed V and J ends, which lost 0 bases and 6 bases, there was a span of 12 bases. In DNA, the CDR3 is TGTGCCAGCAGCCAAGAACAGGGATTGGGCGAGCAGTACTTC. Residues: CASSQEQGLGEQYF.

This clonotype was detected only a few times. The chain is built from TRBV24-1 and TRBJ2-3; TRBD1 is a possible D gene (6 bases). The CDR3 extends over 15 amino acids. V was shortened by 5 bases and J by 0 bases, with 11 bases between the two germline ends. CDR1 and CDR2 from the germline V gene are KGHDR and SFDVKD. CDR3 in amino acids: CATSVAGDSTDTQYF. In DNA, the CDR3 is TGTGCCACCAGTGTGGCAGGGGATAGCACAGATACGCAGTATTTT.

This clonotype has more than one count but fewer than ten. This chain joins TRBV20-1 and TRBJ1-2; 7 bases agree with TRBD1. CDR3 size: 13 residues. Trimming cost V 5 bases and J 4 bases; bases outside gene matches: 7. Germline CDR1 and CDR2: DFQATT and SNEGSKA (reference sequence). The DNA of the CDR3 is TGCAGTGCTCGAGGACAGGAATTCTATGGCTACACCTTC. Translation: CSARGQEFYGYTF.